This T cell receptor (beta chain) was identified during a study of blood T cell repertoires in COVID-19. The protocol was immunoSEQ multiplex PCR, while the TCRdb copy is restricted to in-frame clones and leaves out a portion. Of more than 110,000 clones listed, more than 80% are singletons. V gave up 2 bases and J gave up 5 bases, with 17 bases separating them. This CDR3 has 16 residues. Germline CDR1 and CDR2: MNHEY and SMNVEV (reference sequence). This clone was observed a single time. The receptor was derived from a human donor in a cohort sampled during active COVID-19. The V call is TRBV27, the J call TRBJ2-3, with D perhaps TRBD1 (5 bases). The sample was peripheral blood. CDR3 DNA sequence: TGTGCCAGCAGTTTAAAGGGGCCATATTCTGAAGATACGCAGTATTTT. Its protein is CASSLKGPYSEDTQYF.